The rows below give T cell receptor beta chains drawn from one sample of a study of blood T cell repertoires in COVID-19. Profiled with immunoSEQ multiplex PCR; TCRdb holds only in-frame clones, not every one. The table lists more than 85,000 clones, 70% to 85% of them singletons, with around 12% in the top ten. Input material: peripheral blood. The receptors stem from a human donor in a cohort sampled during active COVID-19. Both conserved end residues are part of each CDR3. A D gene is named only where the DNA matches it firmly. The size field is filled for only some rows; it gives once, few, many or a size class.

J: TRBJ2-6
size: -
V: TRBV5-1
D: -
DNA: TGCGCCAGCAGCTTGGTCGGGTTTTCTGGGGCCAACGTCCTGACTTTC
CDR3: CASSLVGFSGANVLTF

J: TRBJ2-7
size: -
V: TRBV19
D: -
DNA: TGTGCCAGTAGTATCCTGGGGAGCTCCTACGAGCAGTACTTC
CDR3: CASSILGSSYEQYF

J: TRBJ1-6
size: -
V: TRBV12-3/TRBV12-4
D: TRBD1
DNA: TGTGCCAGCAGTAACAGGGGGTCACCCCTCCACTTT
CDR3: CASSNRGSPLHF

J: TRBJ1-6
size: -
V: TRBV4-1
D: TRBD1
DNA: TGCGCCAGCAGCCAGACGACAGGGGGGAGCTCCTATAATTCACCCCTCCACTTT
CDR3: CASSQTTGGSSYNSPLHF

J: TRBJ2-1
size: once
V: TRBV28
D: -
DNA: TGTGCCAGCAGTTTATGGACACTTTACAATGAGCAGTTCTTC
CDR3: CASSLWTLYNEQFF

J: TRBJ1-4
size: -
V: TRBV7-2
D: -
DNA: TGTGCCAGCAGCTTCGTAAGTCGCCCGAGAAATGAAAAACTGTTTTTT
CDR3: CASSFVSRPRNEKLFF

J: TRBJ2-7
size: -
V: TRBV30
D: TRBD2
DNA: TGTGCCTGGGGGAGCGGGACCCCCTCCTACGAGCAGTACTTC
CDR3: CAWGSGTPSYEQYF

J: TRBJ2-3
size: -
V: TRBV7-9
D: -
DNA: TGTGCCAGCGGCCTACCCGGGACTGAGAACAGATACGCAGTATTT
CDR3: CASGLPGTENRYAVF

J: TRBJ1-2
size: few
V: TRBV3-1/TRBV3-2
D: -
DNA: TGTGCCAGCAGCCAAGGTGGCAGTCGTCCTAACTATGGCTACACCTTC
CDR3: CASSQGGSRPNYGYTF

J: TRBJ1-2
size: -
V: TRBV21-1
D: -
DNA: TGTGCCAGCAGCACCCCAGAGGGCCTTTATGGCTACACCTTC
CDR3: CASSTPEGLYGYTF

J: TRBJ1-5
size: few
V: TRBV6-2/TRBV6-3
D: -
DNA: TGTGCCAGCAGTTCCATGGGACTAGGGTATCAGCCCCAGCATTTT
CDR3: CASSSMGLGYQPQHF

J: TRBJ2-3
size: -
V: TRBV6-2/TRBV6-3
D: TRBD2
DNA: TGTGCCAGCAGTCTGGGGACTAGCGGGGGACTACCAGATACGCAGTATTTT
CDR3: CASSLGTSGGLPDTQYF

J: TRBJ2-7
size: -
V: TRBV4-2
D: TRBD2
DNA: TGTGCCAGCAGCCCAGAAGCTAGCGGGGGGTCCTACGAGCAGTACTTC
CDR3: CASSPEASGGSYEQYF

J: TRBJ2-5
size: once
V: TRBV6-2/TRBV6-3
D: -
DNA: TGTGCCAGCAGACCTCCGGGTAGCGGCAAAGAGACCCAGTACTTC
CDR3: CASRPPGSGKETQYF

J: TRBJ2-5
size: -
V: TRBV4-1
D: TRBD2
DNA: TGCGCCAGCAGCCAATTAGCGGGACAAGAGACCCAGTACTTC
CDR3: CASSQLAGQETQYF

J: TRBJ1-5
size: -
V: TRBV19
D: TRBD1
DNA: TGTGCCAGTAGGACAAACAGGGGGGATCAGCCCCAGCATTTT
CDR3: CASRTNRGDQPQHF

J: TRBJ2-6
size: -
V: TRBV11-3
D: TRBD1
DNA: TGTGCCAGCAGCCCCGGGACAGGGGACACTGGGGCCAACGTCCTGACTTTC
CDR3: CASSPGTGDTGANVLTF